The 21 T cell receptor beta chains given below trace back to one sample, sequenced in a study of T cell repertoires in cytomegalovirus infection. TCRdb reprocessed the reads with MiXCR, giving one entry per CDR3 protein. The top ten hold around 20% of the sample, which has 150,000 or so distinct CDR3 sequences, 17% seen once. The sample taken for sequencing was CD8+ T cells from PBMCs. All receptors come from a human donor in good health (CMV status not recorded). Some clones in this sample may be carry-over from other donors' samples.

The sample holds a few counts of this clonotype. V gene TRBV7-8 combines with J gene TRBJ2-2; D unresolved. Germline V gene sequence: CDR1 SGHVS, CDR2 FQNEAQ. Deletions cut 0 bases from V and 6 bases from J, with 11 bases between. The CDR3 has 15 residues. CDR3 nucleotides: TGTGCCAGCAGCTTAGCCCCGGAAGTCGCCGGGGAGCTGTTTTTT. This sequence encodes CASSLAPEVAGELFF.

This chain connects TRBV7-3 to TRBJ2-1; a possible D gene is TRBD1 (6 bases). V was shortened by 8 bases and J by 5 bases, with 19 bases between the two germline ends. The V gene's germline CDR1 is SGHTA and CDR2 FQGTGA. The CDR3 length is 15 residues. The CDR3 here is CASRNTGSSNNEQFF. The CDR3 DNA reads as TGTGCCAGCCGAAATACAGGGTCGTCAAACAATGAGCAGTTCTTC.

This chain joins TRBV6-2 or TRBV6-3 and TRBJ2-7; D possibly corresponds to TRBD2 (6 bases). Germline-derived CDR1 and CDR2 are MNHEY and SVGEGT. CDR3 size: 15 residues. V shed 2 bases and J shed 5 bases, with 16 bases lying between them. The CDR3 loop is CASSYRDSRVDEQYF. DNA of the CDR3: TGTGCCAGCAGTTACCGGGACTCCCGTGTGGACGAGCAGTACTTC.

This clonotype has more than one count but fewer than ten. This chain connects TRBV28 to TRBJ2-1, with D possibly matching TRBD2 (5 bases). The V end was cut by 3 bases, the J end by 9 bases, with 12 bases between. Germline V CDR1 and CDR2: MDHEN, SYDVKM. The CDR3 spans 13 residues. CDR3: CASSLKRRLEQFF. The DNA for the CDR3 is TGTGCCAGCAGTTTGAAGCGGCGGCTTGAGCAGTTCTTC.

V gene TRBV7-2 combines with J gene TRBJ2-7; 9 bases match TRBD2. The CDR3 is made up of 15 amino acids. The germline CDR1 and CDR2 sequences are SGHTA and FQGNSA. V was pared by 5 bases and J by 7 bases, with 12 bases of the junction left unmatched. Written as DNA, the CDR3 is TGTGCCAGCAGCCCCGTAGGCGGGGGGGCCGGAGAGCAGTACTTC. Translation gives CASSPVGGGAGEQYF.

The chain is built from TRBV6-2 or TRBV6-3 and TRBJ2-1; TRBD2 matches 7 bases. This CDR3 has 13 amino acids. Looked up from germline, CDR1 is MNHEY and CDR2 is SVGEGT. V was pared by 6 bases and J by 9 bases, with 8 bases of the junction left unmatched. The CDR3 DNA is TGTGCCAGCAGCAAGGCGGGGGACGTTGAGCAGTTCTTC. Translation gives CASSKAGDVEQFF.

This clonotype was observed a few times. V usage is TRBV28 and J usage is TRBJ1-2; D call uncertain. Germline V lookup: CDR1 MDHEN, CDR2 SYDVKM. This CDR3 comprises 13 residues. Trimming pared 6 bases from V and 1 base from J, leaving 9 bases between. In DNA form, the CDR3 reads TGTGCCAGCAGCCTCACACTTAACTATGGCTACACCTTC. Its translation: CASSLTLNYGYTF.

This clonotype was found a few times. The DNA for the CDR3 is TGTGCCAGCAGTCCCTGGACAGGCCTGAACACTGAAGCTTTCTTT. It yields the protein CASSPWTGLNTEAFF. The chain carries TRBV6-2 or TRBV6-3 and TRBJ1-1; 7 positions agree with TRBD1. The CDR3 length is 15 residues. Germline V gene lookup returns CDR1 MNHEY and CDR2 SVGEGT. Losses at the gene ends were 5 bases for V and 0 bases for J; bases not matched to a gene: 6.

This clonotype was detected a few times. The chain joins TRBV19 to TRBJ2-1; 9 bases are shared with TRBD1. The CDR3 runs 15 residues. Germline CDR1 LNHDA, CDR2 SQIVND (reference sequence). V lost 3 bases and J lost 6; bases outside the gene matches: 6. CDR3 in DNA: TGTGCCAGTAGTATTCTCCGGGACAGGGTCAATGAGCAGTTCTTC. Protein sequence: CASSILRDRVNEQFF.

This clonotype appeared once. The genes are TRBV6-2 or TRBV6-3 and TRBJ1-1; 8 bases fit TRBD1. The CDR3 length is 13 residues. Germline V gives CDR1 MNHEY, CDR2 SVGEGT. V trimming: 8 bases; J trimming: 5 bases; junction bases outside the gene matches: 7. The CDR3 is CASGPGGLTEAFF. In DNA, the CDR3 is TGTGCCAGCGGGCCAGGGGGCTTGACTGAAGCTTTCTTT.

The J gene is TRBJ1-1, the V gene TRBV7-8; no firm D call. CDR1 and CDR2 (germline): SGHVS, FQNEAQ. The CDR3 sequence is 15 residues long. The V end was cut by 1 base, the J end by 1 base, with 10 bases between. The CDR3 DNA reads TGTGCCAGCAGCTTAGACGCACGGTCGAACACTGAAGCTTTCTTT. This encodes CASSLDARSNTEAFF. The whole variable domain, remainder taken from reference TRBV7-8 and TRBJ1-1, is GAGVSQSPRYKVAKRGQDVALRCDPISGHVSLFWYQQALGQGPEFLTYFQNEAQLDKSGLPSDRFFAERPEGSVSTLKIQRTQQEDSAVYLCASSLDARSNTEAFFGQGTRLTVV.

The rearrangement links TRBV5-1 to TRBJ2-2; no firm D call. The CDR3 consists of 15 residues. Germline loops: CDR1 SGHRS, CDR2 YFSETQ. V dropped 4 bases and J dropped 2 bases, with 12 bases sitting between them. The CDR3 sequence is CASSVPSTNTGELFF. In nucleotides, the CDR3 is TGCGCCAGCAGCGTCCCAAGCACAAACACCGGGGAGCTGTTTTTT. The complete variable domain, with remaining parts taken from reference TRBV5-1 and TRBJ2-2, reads KAGVTQTPRYLIKTRGQQVTLSCSPISGHRSVSWYQQTPGQGLQFLFEYFSETQRNKGNFPGRFSGRQFSNSRSEMNVSTLELGDSALYLCASSVPSTNTGELFFGEGSRLTVL.

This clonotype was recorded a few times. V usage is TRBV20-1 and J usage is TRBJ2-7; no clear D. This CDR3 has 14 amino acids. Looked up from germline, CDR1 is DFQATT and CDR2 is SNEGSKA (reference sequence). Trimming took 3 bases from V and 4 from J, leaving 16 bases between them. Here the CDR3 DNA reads TGCAGTGCTAGCGTTACACTAAGATCTTACGAGCAGTACTTC. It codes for CSASVTLRSYEQYF.

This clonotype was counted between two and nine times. CDR3 nucleotides: TGTGCCAGCAGTTATTTGGGACAGCTACAACCCAAAGAGACCCAGTACTTC. Translation: CASSYLGQLQPKETQYF. The V gene is TRBV6-2 or TRBV6-3, the J gene TRBJ2-5, with 7 bases matching TRBD1. The CDR3 consists of 17 residues. Germline V CDR1 and CDR2: MNHEY, SVGEGT. The V and J ends lost 3 bases and 3 bases, in that order; junction bases with no gene match: 13.

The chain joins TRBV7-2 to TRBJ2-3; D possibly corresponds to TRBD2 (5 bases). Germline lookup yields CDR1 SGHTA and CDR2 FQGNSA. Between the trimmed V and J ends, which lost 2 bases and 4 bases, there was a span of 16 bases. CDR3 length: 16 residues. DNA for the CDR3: TGTGCCAGCAGCTTACTTAGGGCTAGCTCCCCAGATACGCAGTATTTT. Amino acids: CASSLLRASSPDTQYF.

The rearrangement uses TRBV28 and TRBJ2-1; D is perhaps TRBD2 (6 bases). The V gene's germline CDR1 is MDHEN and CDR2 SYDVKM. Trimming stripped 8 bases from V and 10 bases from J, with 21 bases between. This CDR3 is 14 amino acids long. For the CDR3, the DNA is TGTGCCAGCCGGGGGAGAGGCGTTCTCCGGGAGCAGTTCTTC. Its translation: CASRGRGVLREQFF.

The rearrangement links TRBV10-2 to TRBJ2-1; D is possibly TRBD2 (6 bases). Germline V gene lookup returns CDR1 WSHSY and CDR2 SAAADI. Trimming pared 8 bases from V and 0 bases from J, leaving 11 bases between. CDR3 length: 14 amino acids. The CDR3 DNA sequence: TGCGCCAGCGGTCTTAGCGGCTCCTACAATGAGCAGTTCTTC. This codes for CASGLSGSYNEQFF.

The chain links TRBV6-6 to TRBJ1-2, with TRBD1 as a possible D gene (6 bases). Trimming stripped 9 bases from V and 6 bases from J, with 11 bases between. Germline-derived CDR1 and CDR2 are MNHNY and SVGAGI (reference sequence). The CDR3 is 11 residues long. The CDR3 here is CASTGIHGYTF. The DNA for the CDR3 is TGTGCCAGTACAGGGATCCATGGCTACACCTTC.

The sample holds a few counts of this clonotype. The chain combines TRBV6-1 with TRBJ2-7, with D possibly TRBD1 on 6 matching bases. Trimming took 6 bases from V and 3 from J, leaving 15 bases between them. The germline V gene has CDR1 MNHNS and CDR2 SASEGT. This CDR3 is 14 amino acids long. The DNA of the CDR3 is TGTGCCAGCAGAGATCGGGACATTTTCTACGAGCAGTACTTC. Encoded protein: CASRDRDIFYEQYF.

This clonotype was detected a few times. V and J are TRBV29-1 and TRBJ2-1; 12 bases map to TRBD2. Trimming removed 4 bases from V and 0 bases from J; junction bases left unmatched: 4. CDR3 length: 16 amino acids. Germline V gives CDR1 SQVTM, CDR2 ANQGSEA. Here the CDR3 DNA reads TGCAGCGTTGCGGGACTAGCGGGCTCCTCCTACAATGAGCAGTTCTTC. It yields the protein CSVAGLAGSSYNEQFF.

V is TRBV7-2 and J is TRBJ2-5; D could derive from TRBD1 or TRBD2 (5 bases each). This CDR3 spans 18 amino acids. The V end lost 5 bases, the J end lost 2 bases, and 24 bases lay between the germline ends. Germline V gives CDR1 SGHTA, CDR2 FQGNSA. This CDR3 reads CASSPIRLGLTVQETQYF. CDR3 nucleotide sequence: TGTGCCAGCAGCCCAATCCGCCTTGGACTGACAGTTCAAGAGACCCAGTACTTC. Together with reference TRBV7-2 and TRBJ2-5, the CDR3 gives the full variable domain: GAGVSQSPSNKVTEKGKDVELRCDPISGHTALYWYRQSLGQGLEFLIYFQGNSAPDKSGLPSDRFSAERTGGSVSTLTIQRTQQEDSAVYLCASSPIRLGLTVQETQYFGPGTRLLVL.